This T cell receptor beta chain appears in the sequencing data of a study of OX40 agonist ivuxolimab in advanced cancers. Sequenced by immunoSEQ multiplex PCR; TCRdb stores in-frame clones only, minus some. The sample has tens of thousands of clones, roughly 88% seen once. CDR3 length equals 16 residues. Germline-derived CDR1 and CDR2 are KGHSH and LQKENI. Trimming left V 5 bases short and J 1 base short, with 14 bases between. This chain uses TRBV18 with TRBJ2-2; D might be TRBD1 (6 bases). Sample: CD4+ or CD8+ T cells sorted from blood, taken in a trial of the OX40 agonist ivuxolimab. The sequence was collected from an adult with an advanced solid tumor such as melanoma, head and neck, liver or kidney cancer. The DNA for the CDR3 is TGTGCCAGCTCATATGGACAGCTCGGGAACACCGGGGAGCTGTTTTTT. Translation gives CASSYGQLGNTGELFF.